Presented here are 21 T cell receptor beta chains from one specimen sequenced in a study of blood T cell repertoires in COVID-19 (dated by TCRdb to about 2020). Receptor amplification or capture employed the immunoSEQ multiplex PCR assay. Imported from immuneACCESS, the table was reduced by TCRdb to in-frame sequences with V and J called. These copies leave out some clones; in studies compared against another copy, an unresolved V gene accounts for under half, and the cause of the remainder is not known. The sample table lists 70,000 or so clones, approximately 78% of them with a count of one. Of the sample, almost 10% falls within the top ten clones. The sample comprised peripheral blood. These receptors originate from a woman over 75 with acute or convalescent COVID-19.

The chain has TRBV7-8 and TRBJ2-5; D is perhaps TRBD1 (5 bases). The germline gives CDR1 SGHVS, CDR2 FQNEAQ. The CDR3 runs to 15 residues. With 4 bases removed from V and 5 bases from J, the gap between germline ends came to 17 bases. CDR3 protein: CASSSGWQGGETQYF. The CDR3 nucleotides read TGTGCCAGCAGCTCCGGATGGCAGGGTGGTGAGACCCAGTACTTC. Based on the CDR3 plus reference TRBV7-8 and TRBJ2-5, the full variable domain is GAGVSQSPRYKVAKRGQDVALRCDPISGHVSLFWYQQALGQGPEFLTYFQNEAQLDKSGLPSDRFFAERPEGSVSTLKIQRTQQEDSAVYLCASSSGWQGGETQYFGPGTRLLVL.

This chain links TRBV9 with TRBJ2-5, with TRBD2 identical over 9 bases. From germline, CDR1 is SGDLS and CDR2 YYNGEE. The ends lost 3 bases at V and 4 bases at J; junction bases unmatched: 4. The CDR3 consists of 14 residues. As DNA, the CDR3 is TGTGCCAGCAGCGCCGGGACTAGCCCAGAGACCCAGTACTTC. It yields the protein CASSAGTSPETQYF.

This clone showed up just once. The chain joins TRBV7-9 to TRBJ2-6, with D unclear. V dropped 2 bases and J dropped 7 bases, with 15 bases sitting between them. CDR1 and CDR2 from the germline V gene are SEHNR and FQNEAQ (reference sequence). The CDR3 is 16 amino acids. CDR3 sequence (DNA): TGTGCCAGCAGCTTAATGGCAGGCAAAACCGCCAACGTCCTGACTTTC. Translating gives CASSLMAGKTANVLTF.

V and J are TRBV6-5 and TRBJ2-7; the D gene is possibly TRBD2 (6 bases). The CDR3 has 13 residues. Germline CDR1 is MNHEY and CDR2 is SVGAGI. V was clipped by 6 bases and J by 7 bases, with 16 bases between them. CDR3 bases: TGTGCCAGCAGCCTAACCGGACTAAGTGAGCAGTACTTC. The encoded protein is CASSLTGLSEQYF.

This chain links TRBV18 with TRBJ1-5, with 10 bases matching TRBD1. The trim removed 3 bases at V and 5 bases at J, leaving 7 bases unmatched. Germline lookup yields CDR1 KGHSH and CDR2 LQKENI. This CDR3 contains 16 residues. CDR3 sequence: CASSPPKGTGDQPQHF. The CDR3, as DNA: TGTGCCAGCTCACCCCCGAAGGGGACAGGGGATCAGCCCCAGCATTTT.

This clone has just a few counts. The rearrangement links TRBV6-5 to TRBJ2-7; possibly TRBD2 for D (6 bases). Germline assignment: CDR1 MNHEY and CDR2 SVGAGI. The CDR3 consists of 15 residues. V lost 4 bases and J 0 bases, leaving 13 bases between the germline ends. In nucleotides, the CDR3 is TGTGCCAGCAGTTTTGGAGGGACTTTCTCCTACGAGCAGTACTTC. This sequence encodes CASSFGGTFSYEQYF.

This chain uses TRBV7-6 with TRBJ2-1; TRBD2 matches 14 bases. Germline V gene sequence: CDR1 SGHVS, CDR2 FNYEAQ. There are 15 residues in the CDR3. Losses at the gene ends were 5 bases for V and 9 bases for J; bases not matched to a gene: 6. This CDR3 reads CASSATSGGAGEQFF. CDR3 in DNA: TGTGCCAGCAGCGCGACTAGCGGGGGGGCGGGTGAGCAGTTCTTC. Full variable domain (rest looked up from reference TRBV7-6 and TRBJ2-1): GAGVSQSPRYKVTKRGQDVALRCDPISGHVSLYWYRQALGQGPEFLTYFNYEAQQDKSGLPNDRFSAERPEGSISTLTIQRTEQRDSAMYRCASSATSGGAGEQFFGPGTRLTVL.

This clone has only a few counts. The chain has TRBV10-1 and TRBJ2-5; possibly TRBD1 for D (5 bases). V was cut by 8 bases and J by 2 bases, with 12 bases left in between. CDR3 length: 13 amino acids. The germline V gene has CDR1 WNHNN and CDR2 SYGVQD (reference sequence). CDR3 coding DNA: TGCGCCAGCCTAAAAGGGGAACAAGAGACCCAGTACTTC. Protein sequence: CASLKGEQETQYF.

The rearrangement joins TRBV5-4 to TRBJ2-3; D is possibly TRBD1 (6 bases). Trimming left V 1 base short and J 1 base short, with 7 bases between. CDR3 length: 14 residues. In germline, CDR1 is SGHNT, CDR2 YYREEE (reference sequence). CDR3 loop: CASSLSGGTDTQYF. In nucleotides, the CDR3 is TGTGCCAGCAGCTTGTCAGGGGGCACAGATACGCAGTATTTT.

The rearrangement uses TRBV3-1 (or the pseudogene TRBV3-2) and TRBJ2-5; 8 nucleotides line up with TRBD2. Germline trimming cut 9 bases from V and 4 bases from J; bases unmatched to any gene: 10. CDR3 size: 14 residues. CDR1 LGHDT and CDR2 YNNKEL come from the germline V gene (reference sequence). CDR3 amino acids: CARMDGGARETQYF. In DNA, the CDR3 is TGTGCCAGAATGGACGGGGGGGCTAGAGAGACCCAGTACTTC.

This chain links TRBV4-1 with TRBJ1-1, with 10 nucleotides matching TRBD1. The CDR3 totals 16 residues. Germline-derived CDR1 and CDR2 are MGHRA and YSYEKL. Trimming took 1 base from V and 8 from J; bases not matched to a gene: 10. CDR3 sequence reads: CASSQGGGQGTWEAFF. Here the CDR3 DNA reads TGCGCCAGCAGCCAAGGGGGGGGACAGGGGACGTGGGAAGCTTTCTTT.

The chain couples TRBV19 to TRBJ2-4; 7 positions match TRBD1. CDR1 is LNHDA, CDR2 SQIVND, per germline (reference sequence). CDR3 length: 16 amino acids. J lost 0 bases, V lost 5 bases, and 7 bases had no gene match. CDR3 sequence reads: CASSSTGTQAKNIQYF. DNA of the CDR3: TGTGCCAGTAGTTCGACAGGGACCCAAGCCAAAAACATTCAGTACTTC. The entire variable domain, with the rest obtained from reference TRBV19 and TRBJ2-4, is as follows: DGGITQSPKYLFRKEGQNVTLSCEQNLNHDAMYWYRQDPGQGLRLIYYSQIVNDFQKGDIAEGYSVSREKKESFPLTVTSAQKNPTAFYLCASSSTGTQAKNIQYFGAGTRLSVL.

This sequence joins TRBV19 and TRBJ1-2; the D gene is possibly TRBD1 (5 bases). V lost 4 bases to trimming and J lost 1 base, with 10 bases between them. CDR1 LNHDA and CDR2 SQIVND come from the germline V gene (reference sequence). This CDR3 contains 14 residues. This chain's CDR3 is CASSTPTDNYGYTF. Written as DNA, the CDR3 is TGTGCCAGTAGTACCCCGACAGATAACTATGGCTACACCTTC.

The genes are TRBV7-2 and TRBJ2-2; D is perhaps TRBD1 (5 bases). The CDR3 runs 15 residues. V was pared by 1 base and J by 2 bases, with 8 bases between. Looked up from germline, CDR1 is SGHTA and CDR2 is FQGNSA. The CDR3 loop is CASSLGGRNTGELFF. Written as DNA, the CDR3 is TGTGCCAGCAGCTTAGGGGGCAGAAACACCGGGGAGCTGTTTTTT.

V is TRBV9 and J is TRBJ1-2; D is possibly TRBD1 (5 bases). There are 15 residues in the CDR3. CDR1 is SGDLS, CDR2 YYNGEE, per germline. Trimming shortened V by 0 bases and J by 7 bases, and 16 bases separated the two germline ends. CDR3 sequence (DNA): TGTGCCAGCAGCGTAGGGAGGGCCAGGGTGGGTGGCTACACCTTC. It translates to CASSVGRARVGGYTF.

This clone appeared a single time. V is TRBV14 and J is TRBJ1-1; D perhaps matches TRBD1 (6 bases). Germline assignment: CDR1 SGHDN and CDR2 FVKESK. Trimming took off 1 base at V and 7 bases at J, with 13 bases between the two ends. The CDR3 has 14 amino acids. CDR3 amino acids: CASSQGQVPYEAFF. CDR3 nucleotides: TGTGCCAGCAGCCAAGGACAGGTACCTTATGAAGCTTTCTTT.

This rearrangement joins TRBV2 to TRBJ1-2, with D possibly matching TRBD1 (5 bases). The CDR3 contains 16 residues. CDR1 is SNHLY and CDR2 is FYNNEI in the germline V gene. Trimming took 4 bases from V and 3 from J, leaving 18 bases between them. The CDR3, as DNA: TGTGCCAGCAGTGTTGCGACAGCCGACCTACACTATGGCTACACCTTC. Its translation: CASSVATADLHYGYTF.

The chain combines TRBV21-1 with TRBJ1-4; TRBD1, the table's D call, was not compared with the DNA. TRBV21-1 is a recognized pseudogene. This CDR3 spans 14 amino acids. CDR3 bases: TGTGCCAGCAGCCGACAGGGGGCAGGTGAAAAACTGTTTTTT. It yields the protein CASSRQGAGEKLFF.

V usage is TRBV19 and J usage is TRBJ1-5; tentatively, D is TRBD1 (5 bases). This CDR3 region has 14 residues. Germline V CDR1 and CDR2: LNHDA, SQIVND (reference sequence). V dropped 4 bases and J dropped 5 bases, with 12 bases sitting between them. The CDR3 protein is CASSTRGRHQPQHF. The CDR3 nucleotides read TGTGCCAGTAGTACTCGGGGGAGGCATCAGCCCCAGCATTTT. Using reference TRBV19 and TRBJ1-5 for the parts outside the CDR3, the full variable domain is DGGITQSPKYLFRKEGQNVTLSCEQNLNHDAMYWYRQDPGQGLRLIYYSQIVNDFQKGDIAEGYSVSREKKESFPLTVTSAQKNPTAFYLCASSTRGRHQPQHFGDGTRLSIL.

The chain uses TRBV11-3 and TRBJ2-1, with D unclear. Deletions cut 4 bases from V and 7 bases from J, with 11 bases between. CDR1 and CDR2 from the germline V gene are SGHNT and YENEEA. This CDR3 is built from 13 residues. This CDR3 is CASSSRPGNEQFF. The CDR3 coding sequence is TGTGCCAGCAGCTCTCGGCCCGGGAATGAGCAGTTCTTC.

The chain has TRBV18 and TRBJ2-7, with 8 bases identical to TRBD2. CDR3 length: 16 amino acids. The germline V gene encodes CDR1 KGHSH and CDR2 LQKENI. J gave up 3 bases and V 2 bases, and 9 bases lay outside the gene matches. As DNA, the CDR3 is TGTGCCAGCTCACCAGCAGGAACTAGCGGTGGCTACGAGCAGTACTTC. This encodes CASSPAGTSGGYEQYF.